This TCR beta chain was observed in a study of response to subunit inactivated influenza vaccine. TCRdb reprocessed the RT-PCR reads via MiXCR and lists one record per CDR3 protein. Of 160,000 or so distinct CDR3 sequences in the sample, about a tenth were seen once. The CDR3 is 17 amino acids. Trimming stripped 1 base from V and 1 base from J, with 14 bases between. Per germline, CDR1 MGHRA and CDR2 YSYEKL. The chain joins TRBV4-1 to TRBJ2-4, with D maybe TRBD2 (5 bases). This TCR derives from a man aged 50 to 59 who received an inactivated influenza vaccine. Sequenced here: non-naive T cells sorted from PBMCs, sampled 45 days after vaccination. The CDR3 bases are TGCGCCAGCAGCCAAGGCCCGGGGTCGGGCGCCAAAAACATTCAGTACTTC. Translating it yields CASSQGPGSGAKNIQYF.